The present TCR beta chain was sequenced within a study of T cell repertoires in cytomegalovirus infection. Study context: In public TCR beta signatures, there were indications of both CMV infection and matching HLA type. Study observations and caveats: CMV-specific TCR beta clonotypes restricted by HLA-C dominated the ex vivo response. Individuals carrying CMV plus the relevant HLA were identified by cumulative frequency of public TCR beta families.

MiXCR, run by TCRdb on the reads, gives a single entry per CDR3 protein. The top ten clones hold 8.8% of a sample with around 280,000 distinct CDR3 sequences, approximately 13% of them seen once. This clonotype was counted many times. Its antigen remains unknown. Trimming took off 4 bases at V and 5 bases at J, with 12 bases between the two ends. Germline values: CDR1 SGHVS, CDR2 FQNEAQ. This CDR3 is 13 amino acids long. The clonotype comes from a human donor in good health (CMV status not recorded). Some clones in this sample may be carry-over from other donors' samples. The chain couples TRBV7-8 to TRBJ2-7; D tentatively fits TRBD1 or TRBD2 (6 bases each). Source material: PBMCs. CDR3 loop: CASSSLGGHEQYF. CDR3 DNA sequence: TGTGCCAGCAGCTCCCTGGGGGGCCACGAGCAGTACTTC.